Listed here are 25 T cell receptor beta chains from one sample, sequenced in a study of blood T cell repertoires in COVID-19. Data came from immunoSEQ multiplex PCR; TCRdb stores just in-frame clones and leaves some out. The table has roughly 300,000 clones, around 84% seen once. The specimen sequenced was PBMCs or T cells enriched from blood (not recorded which). The receptors shown here come from a woman in her late teens or twenties who had recovered from COVID-19.

The V call is TRBV12-3 or TRBV12-4, the J call TRBJ1-1; D is undetermined. V was cut by 8 bases and J by 6 bases, with 13 bases left in between. The CDR3 is 12 amino acids. The CDR3 bases are TGTGCCAGCGCCTACTTTGGAGCTGAAGCTTTCTTT. Residues: CASAYFGAEAFF.

The chain joins TRBV30 to TRBJ1-2; D gene ambiguous. V dropped 0 bases and J dropped 7 bases, with 9 bases sitting between them. CDR3 length: 12 amino acids. CDR1 and CDR2 from the germline V gene are GTSNPN and SVGIG (reference sequence). DNA of the CDR3: TGTGCCTGGAGTGTACTGAGTAGTGGCTACACCTTC. Translated, it gives CAWSVLSSGYTF.

The chain recombines TRBV27 with TRBJ1-6; D call uncertain. The germline V gene encodes CDR1 MNHEY and CDR2 SMNVEV (reference sequence). V lost 6 bases and J 0 bases, leaving 15 bases between the germline ends. The CDR3 length is 17 residues. CDR3 residues: CASSWQPPSSYNSPLHF. CDR3 in DNA: TGTGCCAGCAGCTGGCAACCTCCTAGCTCCTATAATTCACCCCTCCACTTT.

The chain links TRBV2 to TRBJ1-5; TRBD1 agrees at 9 bases. Germline loops: CDR1 SNHLY, CDR2 FYNNEI. J was trimmed by 9 bases and V by 3 bases; bases with no gene match: 6. The CDR3 is made up of 14 amino acids. This chain's CDR3 is CASSDWDRVRPQHF. The CDR3 bases are TGTGCCAGCAGTGACTGGGACAGGGTGCGGCCCCAGCATTTT.

This chain links TRBV9 with TRBJ2-2; 12 bases agree with TRBD2. CDR3 length equals 19 residues. V lost 3 bases to trimming and J lost 4 bases; unmatched junction nucleotides: 13. From germline, CDR1 is SGDLS and CDR2 YYNGEE. The CDR3: CASSATGTSGFRGTGELFF. CDR3 DNA sequence: TGTGCCAGCAGCGCCACCGGGACTAGCGGGTTCAGGGGCACCGGGGAGCTGTTTTTT.

V and J are TRBV19 and TRBJ1-3, with 8 bases matching TRBD1. Trimming took 0 bases from V and 1 from J; bases not matched to a gene: 5. The CDR3 has 17 residues. Germline values: CDR1 LNHDA, CDR2 SQIVND (reference sequence). DNA for the CDR3: TGTGCCAGTAGTATAGATGGGACAGGATTTTCTGGAAACACCATATATTTT. Protein product: CASSIDGTGFSGNTIYF.

The V and J genes are TRBV27 and TRBJ1-1; 8 nucleotides agree with TRBD1. V gave up 3 bases and J gave up 11 bases; unmatched junction bases: 14. In germline, CDR1 is MNHEY, CDR2 SMNVEV (reference sequence). There are 15 residues in the CDR3. CDR3 sequence reads: CASSFGTGGGRGAFF. CDR3 coding DNA: TGTGCCAGCAGTTTCGGGACAGGCGGAGGACGAGGCGCTTTCTTT.

The chain combines TRBV27 with TRBJ1-6, with a possible D match to TRBD1 (5 bases). CDR3 length: 18 amino acids. V shed 2 bases and J shed 3 bases, with 17 bases lying between them. The germline CDR1 and CDR2 sequences are MNHEY and SMNVEV (reference sequence). The CDR3 loop is CASSLRSMGGVYNSPLHF. CDR3 nucleotides: TGTGCCAGCAGTTTAAGATCGATGGGAGGGGTCTATAATTCACCCCTCCACTTT.

The chain recombines TRBV18 with TRBJ2-1, with a tentative D call TRBD1 (6 bases). Germline lookup yields CDR1 KGHSH and CDR2 LQKENI. Trimming shortened V by 6 bases and J by 4 bases, and 19 bases separated the two germline ends. The length of the CDR3 is 16 residues. The chain's CDR3 is CASSPGAVLLYNEQFF. CDR3 DNA: TGTGCCAGCTCTCCAGGGGCCGTCCTTCTATACAATGAGCAGTTCTTC.

The chain combines TRBV4-1 with TRBJ2-7, with TRBD1 identical over 10 bases. V shed 4 bases and J 0 bases; nucleotides not matched to a gene: 9. From germline, CDR1 is MGHRA and CDR2 YSYEKL. CDR3 length: 17 residues. In DNA, the CDR3 is TGCGCCAGCAGCCCCCTTTGGGACAGGGGACTCTCCTACGAGCAGTACTTC. Protein product: CASSPLWDRGLSYEQYF.

This sequence joins TRBV5-1 and TRBJ1-2; D is perhaps TRBD1 (6 bases). V was cut by 7 bases and J by 2 bases, with 12 bases left in between. The CDR3 covers 13 residues. The V gene's germline CDR1 is SGHRS and CDR2 YFSETQ. The CDR3 DNA reads as TGCGCCAGCGGGGACGGACAGAACTATGGCTACACCTTC. This codes for CASGDGQNYGYTF.

This clone was observed once. The chain couples TRBV9 to TRBJ1-2; no clear D. The ends were cut back, 4 bases at V and 3 bases at J, with 13 bases in the middle. The CDR3 is made up of 14 amino acids. Germline assignment: CDR1 SGDLS and CDR2 YYNGEE. The chain's CDR3 is CASSLGEEDYGYTF. In DNA, the CDR3 is TGTGCCAGCAGCCTTGGGGAGGAGGACTATGGCTACACCTTC.

The chain joins TRBV27 to TRBJ1-2, with TRBD1 identical over 9 bases. Germline CDR1 reads MNHEY; CDR2 reads SMNVEV (reference sequence). The CDR3 is made up of 14 amino acids. V shed 7 bases, J shed 8 bases, and the junction held 11 bases outside the gene matches. The CDR3 here is CASTPSQGARGYTF. The CDR3 DNA follows: TGTGCCAGCACCCCCTCACAGGGGGCTCGGGGCTACACCTTC.

This clone was counted a single time. Here the CDR3 reads CASSSGTPNTEAFF. Here the CDR3 DNA reads TGTGCCAGTAGTTCTGGGACACCGAACACTGAAGCTTTCTTT. This chain joins TRBV19 and TRBJ1-1; maybe TRBD1 (6 bases). Germline CDR1 and CDR2: LNHDA and SQIVND (reference sequence). With 5 bases removed from V and 1 base from J, the gap between germline ends came to 11 bases. The CDR3 covers 14 residues.

This clone has a single count. The V call is TRBV3-1 (or the pseudogene TRBV3-2), the J call TRBJ2-2; 7 bases are a match to TRBD2. This CDR3 is built from 19 residues. CDR1 is LGHDT and CDR2 is YNNKEL in the germline V gene (reference sequence). V lost 0 bases and J lost 1; bases outside the gene matches: 11. The CDR3 sequence: CASSQEPGRPGGNTGELFF. The CDR3 DNA follows: TGTGCCAGCAGCCAAGAGCCCGGCCGTCCGGGGGGGAACACCGGGGAGCTGTTTTTT.

This chain connects TRBV5-1 to TRBJ2-5, with 8 bases lining up with TRBD1. Germline CDR1 SGHRS, CDR2 YFSETQ. The trim removed 0 bases at V and 1 base at J, leaving 8 bases unmatched. This CDR3 spans 17 amino acids. DNA for the CDR3: TGCGCCAGCAGCTTGGGTGAGACAGGGGATTCCCAAGAGACCCAGTACTTC. Protein product: CASSLGETGDSQETQYF.

CDR3 protein: CATRTDTEAFF. DNA for the CDR3: TGTGCCACCAGGACAGATACTGAAGCTTTCTTT. V gene TRBV12-3 or TRBV12-4 combines with J gene TRBJ1-1; TRBD1 is a possible D gene (6 bases). V gave up 10 bases and J gave up 5 bases, with 11 bases separating them. The CDR3 is 11 residues long.

The chain couples TRBV5-6 to TRBJ1-5, with D hard to call. The CDR3 consists of 15 residues. With 4 bases removed from V and 3 bases from J, the gap between germline ends came to 14 bases. Germline CDR1 SGHDT, CDR2 YYEEEE. The CDR3 reads CASSLDGRNNQPQHF. The DNA for the CDR3 is TGTGCCAGCAGCCTCGACGGGAGGAACAATCAGCCCCAGCATTTT.

V usage is TRBV28 and J usage is TRBJ1-5; the D gene is possibly TRBD1 (5 bases). Germline V gene data show CDR1 as MDHEN and CDR2 as SYDVKM. The CDR3 spans 14 residues. V was cut by 7 bases and J by 0 bases, with 10 bases left in between. CDR3 nucleotides: TGTGCCAGCAATCGACAGATTAGCAATCAGCCCCAGCATTTT. Encoded protein: CASNRQISNQPQHF.

V usage is TRBV10-3 and J usage is TRBJ2-7; maybe TRBD1 (6 bases). In germline, CDR1 is ENHRY, CDR2 SYGVKD. There are 14 residues in the CDR3. V lost 10 bases and J lost 5, with 21 bases in between. The CDR3 loop reads CATQPGTSRNEQYF. CDR3 coding DNA: TGTGCCACCCAACCTGGGACAAGTCGAAACGAGCAGTACTTC.

The chain employs TRBV11-2 and TRBJ2-7; 13 nucleotides align to TRBD2. V trimming: 5 bases; J trimming: 4 bases; junction bases outside the gene matches: 5. Looked up from germline, CDR1 is SGHAT and CDR2 is FQNNGV. The CDR3 length is 15 residues. CDR3 DNA sequence: TGTGCCAGCAGCCCATGGACTAGCGGGGGTTACGAGCAGTACTTC. The encoded protein is CASSPWTSGGYEQYF.

The rearrangement uses TRBV2 and TRBJ1-2; TRBD1 matches at 9 bases. The CDR3 consists of 17 residues. CDR1 and CDR2 (germline): SNHLY, FYNNEI. The ends lost 7 bases at V and 2 bases at J; junction bases unmatched: 14. CDR3 sequence (DNA): TGTGCCAGCATGGGTCTGGGGAGGACAGGGGAAAACTATGGCTACACCTTC. This sequence encodes CASMGLGRTGENYGYTF.

This clone was observed a handful of times. The chain employs TRBV9 and TRBJ1-1; D remains ambiguous. V lost 4 bases and J 0 bases, leaving 13 bases between the germline ends. The V gene's germline CDR1 is SGDLS and CDR2 YYNGEE. CDR3 size: 15 residues. As DNA, the CDR3 is TGTGCCAGCAGCCCCCAGGTGAACATGAACACTGAAGCTTTCTTT. Its translation: CASSPQVNMNTEAFF.

The chain is built from TRBV29-1 and TRBJ2-7, with 7 bases aligning to TRBD1. From germline, CDR1 is SQVTM and CDR2 ANQGSEA. This CDR3 comprises 13 residues. Trimming at V came to 6 bases and at J to 2 bases, leaving 7 bases not matched to a gene. This chain's CDR3 is CSVGDSITYEQYF. The CDR3 nucleotides read TGCAGCGTGGGGGACAGTATAACCTACGAGCAGTACTTC.

This sequence joins TRBV14 and TRBJ1-1; 7 bases fit TRBD1. J was trimmed by 1 base and V by 8 bases; bases with no gene match: 4. CDR1 and CDR2 from the germline V gene are SGHDN and FVKESK. The CDR3 totals 13 residues. CDR3 loop: CASSGTENTEAFF. In DNA form, the CDR3 reads TGTGCCAGCTCCGGGACAGAGAACACTGAAGCTTTCTTT. Drawing the rest from reference TRBV14 and TRBJ1-1, the complete variable domain is EAGVTQFPSHSVIEKGQTVTLRCDPISGHDNLYWYRRVMGKEIKFLLHFVKESKQDESGMPNNRFLAERTGGTYSTLKVQPAELEDSGVYFCASSGTENTEAFFGQGTRLTVV.